The 31 T cell receptor beta chains below come from one sample, sequenced in a study of T cell responses to AZD1222 COVID-19 vaccine. TCRdb's copy holds only in-frame clones and misses some; the assay was immunoSEQ multiplex PCR. Here the sample spans around 150,000 clones, 90% being singletons. The material sequenced was peripheral blood, taken 28 days after the second AZD1222 dose. The receptors were gathered from an adult who received the AZD1222 COVID-19 vaccine.

The rearrangement joins TRBV30 to TRBJ1-2; D is uncertain. The CDR3 loop spans 14 amino acids. Germline lookup yields CDR1 GTSNPN and CDR2 SVGIG (reference sequence). V gave up 0 bases and J gave up 2 bases, with 10 bases separating them. CDR3 sequence: CAWSVPGQNYGYTF. The CDR3 DNA is TGTGCCTGGAGTGTACCTGGCCAGAACTATGGCTACACCTTC.

The chain recombines TRBV2 with TRBJ1-5; D is unclear. The V end was cut by 3 bases, the J end by 3 bases, with 6 bases between. In germline, CDR1 is SNHLY, CDR2 FYNNEI. There are 13 residues in the CDR3. The CDR3 DNA is TGTGCCAGCAGTGAGTTCCCCAATCAGCCCCAGCATTTT. It specifies CASSEFPNQPQHF.

The chain links TRBV5-4 to TRBJ2-3, with D unclear. V was shortened by 0 bases and J by 1 base, with 6 bases between the two germline ends. Looked up from germline, CDR1 is SGHNT and CDR2 is YYREEE (reference sequence). This CDR3 is built from 14 residues. CDR3 nucleotide sequence: TGTGCCAGCAGCTTGGGATACGGCACAGATACGCAGTATTTT. Residues: CASSLGYGTDTQYF.

The CDR3 here is CASSFHHTSASSYNEQFF. Here the CDR3 DNA reads TGTGCCAGCAGCTTCCATCACACTAGCGCGAGCTCCTACAATGAGCAGTTCTTC. The V call is TRBV7-8, the J call TRBJ2-1, with 7 bases matching TRBD2. Germline V gives CDR1 SGHVS, CDR2 FQNEAQ. Trimming removed 3 bases from V and 0 bases from J; junction bases left unmatched: 11. This CDR3 has 18 residues.

This clone has only a few counts. CDR3 amino acids: CASSKSGTSGSTDTQYF. The CDR3, as DNA: TGTGCCAGTAGTAAGTCCGGGACTAGCGGGAGCACAGATACGCAGTATTTT. V gene TRBV19 combines with J gene TRBJ2-3, with 12 bases matching TRBD2. V lost 4 bases to trimming and J lost 0 bases; unmatched junction nucleotides: 5. Germline V gene sequence: CDR1 LNHDA, CDR2 SQIVND (reference sequence). This CDR3 is 17 amino acids long.

The CDR3 coding sequence is TGTGCCATCAGCACCCGGACAGGAGAAAACACTGAAGCTTTCTTT. As protein: CAISTRTGENTEAFF. The chain carries TRBV10-3 and TRBJ1-1; 7 bases map to TRBD1. The V gene's germline CDR1 is ENHRY and CDR2 SYGVKD. Trimming cost V 6 bases and J 2 bases; bases outside gene matches: 9. The length of the CDR3 is 15 residues.

J is TRBJ2-7 and V is TRBV7-8; no clear D gene. Trimming stripped 5 bases from V and 2 bases from J, with 7 bases between. The V gene's germline CDR1 is SGHVS and CDR2 FQNEAQ. This CDR3 has 12 amino acids. CDR3 nucleotide sequence: TGTGCCAGCAGCCGTGGGACCTACGAGCAGTACTTC. The encoded protein is CASSRGTYEQYF.

V gene TRBV14 combines with J gene TRBJ1-1; D call uncertain. The germline V gene encodes CDR1 SGHDN and CDR2 FVKESK. Trimming stripped 1 base from V and 1 base from J, with 4 bases between. The CDR3 spans 13 residues. In DNA form, the CDR3 reads TGTGCCAGCAGCCAAGGACAGAACACTGAAGCTTTCTTT. Translating gives CASSQGQNTEAFF.

The chain couples TRBV27 to TRBJ2-7, with TRBD2 as a possible D gene (6 bases). The germline V gene has CDR1 MNHEY and CDR2 SMNVEV (reference sequence). The CDR3 runs to 11 residues. The V end was cut by 8 bases, the J end by 3 bases, with 8 bases between. Here the CDR3 DNA reads TGTGCCAGCGGGACTGTCTACGAGCAGTACTTC. Translation gives CASGTVYEQYF.

The rearrangement joins TRBV12-5 to TRBJ2-1; 10 bases map to TRBD2. CDR3 length: 14 residues. Germline V CDR1 and CDR2: LGHNT, FRNRAP. J lost 4 bases, V lost 5 bases, and 2 bases had no gene match. The CDR3 region has the DNA TGTGCTAGTGGTGTAGCGGGAGGTTACAATGAGCAGTTCTTC. Its translation is CASGVAGGYNEQFF. The full variable domain, completed using reference TRBV12-5 and TRBJ2-1, is DARVTQTPRHKVTEMGQEVTMRCQPILGHNTVFWYRQTMMQGLELLAYFRNRAPLDDSGMPKDRFSAEMPDATLATLKIQPSEPRDSAVYFCASGVAGGYNEQFFGPGTRLTVL.

The chain has TRBV6-5 and TRBJ1-1; perhaps TRBD1 as D (5 bases). Deletions cut 6 bases from V and 1 base from J, with 12 bases between. This CDR3 contains 14 residues. CDR1 is MNHEY, CDR2 SVGAGI, per germline. The CDR3 is CASRGLTANTEAFF. The CDR3 nucleotides read TGTGCCAGCAGGGGGCTGACAGCGAACACTGAAGCTTTCTTT.

The V call is TRBV18, the J call TRBJ2-2; TRBD1 or TRBD2 may be the D gene (5 bases each). Trimming took 3 bases from V and 2 from J, leaving 10 bases between them. The CDR3 is 15 amino acids. CDR1 and CDR2 from the germline V gene are KGHSH and LQKENI. The CDR3 DNA reads TGTGCCAGCTCACCCAGGGACGGTAACACCGGGGAGCTGTTTTTT. It is translated as CASSPRDGNTGELFF.

Only one count was recorded for this clone. The gene calls are TRBV15 and TRBJ2-1; D may be TRBD2 (6 bases). Trimming removed 4 bases from V and 2 bases from J, with 9 bases in between. CDR3 size: 14 residues. Germline V gene sequence: CDR1 LNHNV, CDR2 YYDKDF (reference sequence). The DNA for the CDR3 is TGTGCCACCAGCATAGCGGATACCTACAATGAGCAGTTCTTC. It translates to CATSIADTYNEQFF. The whole variable domain, filled in from reference TRBV15 and TRBJ2-1, reads DAMVIQNPRYQVTQFGKPVTLSCSQTLNHNVMYWYQQKSSQAPKLLFHYYDKDFNNEADTPDNFQSRRPNTSFCFLDIRSPGLGDTAMYLCATSIADTYNEQFFGPGTRLTVL.

V gene TRBV25-1 combines with J gene TRBJ1-2; 7 bases are a match to TRBD1. CDR1 MGHDK and CDR2 SYGVNS come from the germline V gene. This CDR3 region has 16 residues. The J segment lost 4 bases and the V segment lost 0 bases, leaving 8 bases of the junction unmatched. CDR3 sequence: CASSEYGRDSIYGYTF. The DNA for the CDR3 is TGTGCCAGCAGTGAATATGGCCGGGACAGCATCTATGGCTACACCTTC.

The J gene is TRBJ1-6, the V gene TRBV27; no firm D call. V shed 4 bases and J shed 3 bases, with 13 bases lying between them. Germline CDR1 reads MNHEY; CDR2 reads SMNVEV (reference sequence). The CDR3 extends over 16 amino acids. The CDR3 bases are TGTGCCAGCAGTTCCTCGGCCAGGTTCTATAATTCACCCCTCCACTTT. As protein: CASSSSARFYNSPLHF.

This clone is a singleton in its sample. The V call is TRBV5-5, the J call TRBJ1-1; D is perhaps TRBD1 (5 bases). CDR1 is SGHKS, CDR2 YYEKEE, per germline (reference sequence). Trimming shortened V by 0 bases and J by 5 bases, and 11 bases separated the two germline ends. The CDR3 totals 14 residues. CDR3 amino acids: CASSLGEGRTEAFF. The CDR3 nucleotides are TGTGCCAGCAGCTTGGGGGAGGGACGGACTGAAGCTTTCTTT.

V gene TRBV5-4 combines with J gene TRBJ2-7; weak D call: TRBD1 (6 bases). The CDR3 has 16 amino acids. Germline-derived CDR1 and CDR2 are SGHNT and YYREEE (reference sequence). Trimming pared 2 bases from V and 2 bases from J, leaving 17 bases between. CDR3 in amino acids: CASSFPTQGTTYEQYF. In DNA, the CDR3 is TGTGCCAGCAGCTTCCCCACCCAGGGGACCACCTACGAGCAGTACTTC. The entire variable domain, with the rest obtained from reference TRBV5-4 and TRBJ2-7, is as follows: ETGVTQSPTHLIKTRGQQVTLRCSSQSGHNTVSWYQQALGQGPQFIFQYYREEENGRGNFPPRFSGLQFPNYSSELNVNALELDDSALYLCASSFPTQGTTYEQYFGPGTRLTVT.

The chain recombines TRBV28 with TRBJ2-7; D is unclear. The CDR3 consists of 13 residues. Germline CDR1 reads MDHEN; CDR2 reads SYDVKM. Trimming shortened V by 2 bases and J by 3 bases, and 8 bases separated the two germline ends. CDR3: CASSLQLIYEQYF. The CDR3 nucleotides read TGTGCCAGCAGTTTACAGCTGATCTACGAGCAGTACTTC.

This clone was observed once. DNA of the CDR3: TGTGCCAGCAGCCAAGACCTACTAGCGGGCAATGAGCAGTTCTTC. Its protein is CASSQDLLAGNEQFF. This chain joins TRBV4-2 and TRBJ2-1; 9 nucleotides match TRBD2. This CDR3 has 15 amino acids. The junction had 3 bases not matched to a gene; V was cut back by 0 bases and J by 6 bases. From germline, CDR1 is LGHNA and CDR2 YNFKEQ.

V and J are TRBV5-4 and TRBJ1-6, with 8 bases that match TRBD1. This CDR3 has 15 residues. Germline values: CDR1 SGHNT, CDR2 YYREEE (reference sequence). Trimming at V came to 3 bases and at J to 10 bases, leaving 9 bases not matched to a gene. The CDR3 DNA follows: TGTGCCAGCAGCTCCCGGACAGGGCGAGGCTCACCCCTCCACTTT. Encoded protein: CASSSRTGRGSPLHF.

V usage is TRBV5-1 and J usage is TRBJ2-5, with a weak D call TRBD1 (6 bases). The V gene's germline CDR1 is SGHRS and CDR2 YFSETQ. CDR3 length equals 15 residues. The V end was cut by 0 bases, the J end by 4 bases, with 13 bases between. The CDR3 sequence is CASSLARGAGETQYF. Here the CDR3 DNA reads TGCGCCAGCAGCTTGGCCAGGGGCGCGGGAGAGACCCAGTACTTC.

The genes are TRBV27 and TRBJ1-2; the D gene is possibly TRBD1 (6 bases). V dropped 3 bases and J dropped 3 bases, with 20 bases sitting between them. The CDR3 totals 17 residues. The germline V gene encodes CDR1 MNHEY and CDR2 SMNVEV (reference sequence). CDR3 loop: CASSFVFEQGGDYGYTF. The CDR3 coding sequence is TGTGCCAGCAGTTTCGTATTCGAACAGGGTGGTGACTATGGCTACACCTTC.

The chain employs TRBV10-2 and TRBJ2-1, with TRBD2 identical over 9 bases. Per germline, CDR1 WSHSY and CDR2 SAAADI. V shed 10 bases, J shed 10 bases, and the junction held 5 bases outside the gene matches. This CDR3 has 11 amino acids. CDR3 in amino acids: CATGLAGEQFF. In nucleotides, the CDR3 is TGCGCCACAGGGCTAGCGGGGGAGCAGTTCTTC.

This clone was detected only once. The chain recombines TRBV6-5 with TRBJ2-7; perhaps TRBD2 as D (6 bases). The CDR3 loop spans 14 amino acids. Germline CDR1 and CDR2: MNHEY and SVGAGI. V gave up 5 bases and J gave up 0 bases, with 11 bases separating them. CDR3 loop: CASSSDGSSYEQYF. CDR3 coding DNA: TGTGCCAGCAGTAGCGACGGGAGCTCCTACGAGCAGTACTTC.

CDR3: CASSPNGLFGETQYF. The CDR3 region has the DNA TGTGCCAGCTCACCCAATGGACTTTTCGGGGAGACCCAGTACTTC. V gene TRBV18 combines with J gene TRBJ2-5, with D maybe TRBD2 (5 bases). The CDR3 consists of 15 residues. Deletions cut 3 bases from V and 5 bases from J, with 16 bases between. Germline V gene lookup returns CDR1 KGHSH and CDR2 LQKENI.

The chain recombines TRBV6-5 with TRBJ1-4, with a tentative D call TRBD1 (6 bases). V was shortened by 7 bases and J by 4 bases, with 13 bases between the two germline ends. The CDR3 runs to 14 residues. The germline V gene has CDR1 MNHEY and CDR2 SVGAGI. CDR3 sequence: CASTLGGYNEKLFF. As DNA, the CDR3 is TGTGCCAGCACCCTAGGGGGTTATAATGAAAAACTGTTTTTT.

This clone was recorded only once. The J gene is TRBJ1-2, the V gene TRBV30, with D possibly TRBD1 on 5 matching bases. CDR1 GTSNPN and CDR2 SVGIG come from the germline V gene (reference sequence). V shed 2 bases and J shed 8 bases, with 12 bases lying between them. The CDR3 runs to 12 residues. CDR3 protein: CAWSLGRGGYTF. For the CDR3, the DNA is TGTGCCTGGAGTTTAGGGAGGGGAGGCTACACCTTC.

This clone was counted once. The chain uses TRBV30 and TRBJ1-6, with D perhaps matching TRBD1 (5 bases). The CDR3 contains 14 residues. Germline CDR1 GTSNPN, CDR2 SVGIG (reference sequence). Deletions cut 0 bases from V and 7 bases from J, with 10 bases between. This CDR3 is CAWSVTGLNSPLHF. DNA of the CDR3: TGTGCCTGGAGTGTAACAGGATTGAATTCACCCCTCCACTTT.

J is TRBJ2-5 and V is TRBV12-1; the DNA was not used to check the table's D call, TRBD2. TRBV12-1 is termed a pseudogene. The CDR3 is made up of 16 amino acids. The CDR3 sequence is CASSIRPSGTGETQYF. The CDR3 DNA reads TGTGCCAGCAGCATAAGGCCTAGCGGCACCGGGGAGACCCAGTACTTC.

The V call is TRBV12-3 or TRBV12-4, the J call TRBJ1-2; the D is unclear. Deletions cut 6 bases from V and 10 bases from J, with 12 bases between. The length of the CDR3 is 11 residues. The CDR3: CASRSGPLYTF. Here the CDR3 DNA reads TGTGCCAGCAGAAGTGGGCCTCTCTACACCTTC.

J is TRBJ1-4 and V is TRBV7-9; D unresolved. V dropped 3 bases and J dropped 5 bases, with 10 bases sitting between them. The CDR3 totals 14 residues. CDR1 is SEHNR and CDR2 is FQNEAQ in the germline V gene (reference sequence). CDR3 nucleotides: TGTGCCAGCAGCTTCGTACAGTCCAATGAAAAACTGTTTTTT. This translates into CASSFVQSNEKLFF.